This is a list of T cell receptor beta chains from one sample in a study of graft-versus-host responses after intestinal transplantation. This table comes from immunoSEQ multiplex PCR, and its TCRdb copy is limited to in-frame clones, with some not included. Among some 77,000 clones listed, 92% were seen once. The starting material was PBMCs, obtained 98 days after intestinal transplantation. The receptors shown here come from a human patient who received an intestinal transplant, so some T cells may come from the graft donor. CDR3s include the opening cysteine and the closing phenylalanine or tryptophan. The D gene is left open where the match is weak. The size entry is marked missing in some rows and otherwise reads once, few, many or a size class.

. | TRBV29-1 | . | CSVFTPTINQETQYF
. | TRBV9 | . | CASSVDEGGPYNEQFF
. | TRBV6-1 | . | CASSKLEFAYEQYF
. | TRBV19 | . | CASRAGSSYNEQFF
. | TRBV2 | . | CASRGTQGEGSPLHF
. | TRBV6-7 | TRBD1 | CASRQGAYYEQYF
. | TRBV5-6 | . | CASSLGVVGEQYF
. | TRBV6-5 | . | CASSYGAGVGSEAFF
. | TRBV28 | TRBD1 | CASSLRRGTDWLAKNIQYF
. | TRBV14 | . | CASSPGQYNSPLHF
once | TRBV6-6 | . | CASSLQAMNTEAFF
. | TRBV6-6 | . | CASKIRFFQETQYF
. | TRBV5-1 | . | CASSLGSLLNSPLHF
. | TRBV25-1 | . | CASSEITEEAQYF
. | TRBV6-1 | . | CASSRGDVNSYEQYF
. | TRBV10-3 | TRBD1 | CAISEVPGGKDGYTF
. | TRBV5-1 | . | CASSLDRTFYNSPLHF
. | TRBV9 | . | CASSGSRAWVQYF
. | TRBV14 | . | CASSSRVARNTGELFF
. | TRBV6-1 | . | CASSDRTLAKNIQYF
once | TRBV28 | . | CASSLSGWGRISGANTGELFF
. | TRBV2 | TRBD2 | CASKERGISYNEQFF
. | TRBV19 | . | CASSIAAAPGRGYTF
. | TRBV27 | . | CASSLFPPGGWGEVLETQYF
. | TRBV19 | . | CASTPGAGDYEQYF
. | TRBV9 | TRBD1 | CASSVHRGAANTGELFF
. | TRBV5-6 | . | CASSPGGGIQGLWDEQFF
. | TRBV7-9 | . | CASSPERGRTSEGFYEQYF
. | TRBV7-8 | . | CASSLSPGAPLFFYGYTF
. | TRBV15 | TRBD2 | CATSREAGGDIQYF
. | TRBV2 | . | CASSELRSPYNEQFF
. | TRBV5-1 | TRBD1 | CASITGTGMSNSPLHF
. | TRBV9 | . | CASSVETIEAYEQYF
. | TRBV5-4 | TRBD2 | CASRRSGRQNADTQYF
. | TRBV9 | . | CASSARGGENTGELFF
. | TRBV2 | . | CASSPFLPAEFF
. | TRBV4-2 | TRBD2 | CASSKGLAASYNEQFF
. | TRBV6-1 | TRBD1 | CASSARDRAGEQYF
. | TRBV5-4 | . | CASSWEGSGNTIYF
. | TRBV30 | TRBD1 | CAWSAGQGGNQPQHF
. | TRBV10-3 | TRBD1 | CAISAPGQGINETQYF
few | TRBV10-2 | . | CAIHSSYEQYF
few | TRBV7-6 | . | CASSLGAAPTGELFF
. | TRBV2 | . | CASSPQVTGDVNEQFF
. | TRBV2 | TRBD2 | CATSPPGGGETQYF
. | TRBV2 | TRBD2 | CASCLGSGKETQYF